The 8 T cell receptor beta chains below all came from one sample that was sequenced in a study of T cell responses to AZD1222 COVID-19 vaccine. Libraries were prepared by immunoSEQ multiplex PCR; TCRdb keeps only in-frame clonotypes and omits some of them. The sample has approximately 97,000 clones; less than 90% are singletons. Sequenced here: peripheral blood, sampled on day 0 of AZD1222 vaccination. The receptors stem from an adult in good health.

This sequence joins TRBV15 and TRBJ2-1, with TRBD1 identical over 9 bases. With 5 bases clipped from V and 6 bases from J, the junction kept 11 bases outside the gene matches. Germline V gives CDR1 LNHNV, CDR2 YYDKDF (reference sequence). The CDR3 covers 16 residues. The CDR3, as DNA: TGTGCCACCAGCCGCCGGGACAGGGACAGCGGCAATGAGCAGTTCTTC. Translation: CATSRRDRDSGNEQFF.

This clone was detected only once. This chain uses TRBV6-4 with TRBJ1-1; TRBD1 agrees at 7 bases. The trim removed 4 bases at V and 4 bases at J, leaving 6 bases unmatched. The CDR3 consists of 14 residues. Germline CDR1 MRHNA, CDR2 SNTAGT. The CDR3 loop reads CASSAYRGPTEAFF. CDR3 bases: TGTGCCAGCAGTGCCTACAGGGGCCCCACTGAAGCTTTCTTT.

The genes are TRBV10-3 and TRBJ2-4; 7 positions match TRBD2. The length of the CDR3 is 13 residues. CDR1 and CDR2 (germline): ENHRY, SYGVKD. V lost 10 bases to trimming and J lost 0 bases; unmatched junction nucleotides: 3. The CDR3 spells CARSGKAKNIQYF. CDR3 nucleotides: TGTGCCAGGAGCGGGAAAGCCAAAAACATTCAGTACTTC.

This CDR3 is CASSMTGAGANVLTF. CDR3 DNA: TGTGCCAGCAGCATGACAGGGGCTGGGGCCAACGTCCTGACTTTC. The chain carries TRBV7-2 and TRBJ2-6, with TRBD1 identical over 8 bases. The CDR3 has 15 amino acids. Looked up from germline, CDR1 is SGHTA and CDR2 is FQGNSA. The ends lost 5 bases at V and 2 bases at J; junction bases unmatched: 2.

In the case of this clone: Other DNA sequences within the sample encode an identical CDR3. J is TRBJ1-2 and V is TRBV11-2, with D possibly being TRBD1 (5 bases). The germline V gene encodes CDR1 SGHAT and CDR2 FQNNGV. This CDR3 is built from 13 residues. Trimming stripped 4 bases from V and 4 bases from J, with 10 bases between. CDR3 DNA sequence: TGTGCCAGCAGCTCCACAGGACCCTATGGCTACACCTTC. Residues: CASSSTGPYGYTF.

This clone was recorded only once. The chain uses TRBV19 and TRBJ1-1, with D unclear. Trimming cost V 6 bases and J 0 bases, with 11 bases left between them. This CDR3 is built from 14 residues. Germline values: CDR1 LNHDA, CDR2 SQIVND (reference sequence). The CDR3 DNA reads TGTGCCAGTAGCTCGTGGCAGCTGAACACTGAAGCTTTCTTT. Translation gives CASSSWQLNTEAFF.

The gene calls are TRBV7-9 and TRBJ2-7; D is perhaps TRBD2 (5 bases). The CDR3 totals 13 residues. V dropped 1 base and J dropped 6 bases, with 10 bases sitting between them. The germline gives CDR1 SEHNR, CDR2 FQNEAQ (reference sequence). The CDR3 DNA is TGTGCCAGCAGCTTAGAAGGCGGGTCCGAGCAGTACTTC. Residues: CASSLEGGSEQYF.

The chain uses TRBV6-1 and TRBJ1-2; TRBD1 agrees at 8 bases. CDR1 is MNHNS and CDR2 is SASEGT in the germline V gene. V lost 3 bases and J lost 2; bases outside the gene matches: 2. The CDR3 extends over 14 amino acids. CDR3 DNA sequence: TGTGCCAGCAGTGACCGACAGGGGAACTATGGCTACACCTTC. It encodes CASSDRQGNYGYTF.